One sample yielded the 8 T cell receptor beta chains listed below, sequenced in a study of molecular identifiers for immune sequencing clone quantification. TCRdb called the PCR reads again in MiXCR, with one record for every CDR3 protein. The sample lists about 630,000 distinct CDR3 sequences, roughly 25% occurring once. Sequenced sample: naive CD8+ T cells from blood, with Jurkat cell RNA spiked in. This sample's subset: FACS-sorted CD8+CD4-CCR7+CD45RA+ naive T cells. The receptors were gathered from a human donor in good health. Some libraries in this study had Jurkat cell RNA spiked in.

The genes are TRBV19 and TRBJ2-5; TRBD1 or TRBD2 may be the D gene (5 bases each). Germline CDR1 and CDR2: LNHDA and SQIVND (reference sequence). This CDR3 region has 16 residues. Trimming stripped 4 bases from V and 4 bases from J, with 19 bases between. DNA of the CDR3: TGTGCCAGTAGTACGAATACTCGGGGCTGGGGAGAGACCCAGTACTTC. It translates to CASSTNTRGWGETQYF.

The CDR3 is CASSISAGATDTQYF. CDR3 nucleotides: TGTGCCAGTAGTATTTCGGCGGGAGCGACAGATACGCAGTATTTT. The rearrangement joins TRBV19 to TRBJ2-3, with 7 bases fitting TRBD2. Trimming at V came to 3 bases and at J to 3 bases, leaving 6 bases not matched to a gene. CDR1 LNHDA and CDR2 SQIVND come from the germline V gene (reference sequence). The CDR3 is 15 residues long.

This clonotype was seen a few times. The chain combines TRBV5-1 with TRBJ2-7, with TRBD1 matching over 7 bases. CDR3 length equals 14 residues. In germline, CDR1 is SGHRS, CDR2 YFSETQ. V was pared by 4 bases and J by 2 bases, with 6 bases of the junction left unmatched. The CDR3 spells CASSLGQNTYEQYF. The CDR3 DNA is TGCGCCAGCAGCCTGGGACAGAATACCTACGAGCAGTACTTC.

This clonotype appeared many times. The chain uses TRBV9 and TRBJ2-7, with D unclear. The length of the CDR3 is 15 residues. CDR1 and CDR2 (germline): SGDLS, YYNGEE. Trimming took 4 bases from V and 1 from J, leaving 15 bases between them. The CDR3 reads CASSPGSAPSYEQYF. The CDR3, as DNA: TGTGCCAGCAGCCCCGGATCAGCGCCGTCCTACGAGCAGTACTTC.

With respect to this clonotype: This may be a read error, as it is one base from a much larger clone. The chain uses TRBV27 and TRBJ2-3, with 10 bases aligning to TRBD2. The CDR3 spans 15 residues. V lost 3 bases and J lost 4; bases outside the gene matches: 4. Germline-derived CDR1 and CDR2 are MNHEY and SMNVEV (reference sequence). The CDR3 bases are TGTGCCAGCAGTTTCGGACTAGCGGCCTCAGATACGCAGTATTTT. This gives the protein CASSFGLAASDTQYF.

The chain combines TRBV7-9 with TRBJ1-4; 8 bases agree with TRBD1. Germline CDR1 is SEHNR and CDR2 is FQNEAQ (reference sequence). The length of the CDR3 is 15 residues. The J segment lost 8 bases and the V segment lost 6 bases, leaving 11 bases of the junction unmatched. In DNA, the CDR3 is TGTGCCAGCAGACCTGCAGGGGGCGTTCAGGAAAAACTGTTTTTT. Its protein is CASRPAGGVQEKLFF.

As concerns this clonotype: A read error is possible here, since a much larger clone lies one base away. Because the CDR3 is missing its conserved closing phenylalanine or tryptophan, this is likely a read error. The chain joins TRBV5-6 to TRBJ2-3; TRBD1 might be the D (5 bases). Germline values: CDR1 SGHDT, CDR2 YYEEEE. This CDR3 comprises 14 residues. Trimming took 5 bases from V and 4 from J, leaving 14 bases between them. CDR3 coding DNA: TGTGCCAGCAGGCTTGGGGCAGCGCCAGATACGCAGTATTTA. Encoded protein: CASRLGAAPDTQYL.

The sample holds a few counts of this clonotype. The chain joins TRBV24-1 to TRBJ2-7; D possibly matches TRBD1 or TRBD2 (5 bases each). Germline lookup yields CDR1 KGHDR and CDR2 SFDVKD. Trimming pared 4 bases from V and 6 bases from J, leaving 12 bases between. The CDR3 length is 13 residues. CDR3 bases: TGTGCCACCAGTGACACCGGGACCCCCGAGCAGTACTTC. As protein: CATSDTGTPEQYF.